The 11 T cell receptor beta chains in this list originate from one sample, sequenced in a study of lymphopenia after photon versus proton radiotherapy. This table comes from immunoSEQ multiplex PCR, and its TCRdb copy is limited to in-frame clones, with some not included. The data show about 30,000 clones, over 85% seen once. The specimen comprised peripheral blood, sampled from a patient treated with photon-based radiotherapy. The receptors come from a woman in her forties or fifties with cholangiocarcinoma.

The V gene is TRBV7-8, the J gene TRBJ1-1; weak D call: TRBD1 (5 bases). The V gene lost 2 bases and the J gene lost 5 bases, with 18 bases spanning the gap. Germline loops: CDR1 SGHVS, CDR2 FQNEAQ. This CDR3 comprises 16 residues. The CDR3 loop is CASSLMGRPFGTEAFF. In nucleotides, the CDR3 is TGTGCCAGCAGCTTAATGGGACGGCCGTTTGGAACTGAAGCTTTCTTT.

This chain connects TRBV18 to TRBJ1-2; 7 positions match TRBD1. In germline, CDR1 is KGHSH, CDR2 LQKENI. The CDR3 totals 13 residues. Unmatched junction bases numbered 8, after V lost 3 bases and J lost 10 bases. The CDR3 DNA is TGTGCCAGCTCACCTGACAGGGTAGGGGACTACACCTTC. Amino acid sequence: CASSPDRVGDYTF. The variable domain in full, with the rest retrieved from reference TRBV18 and TRBJ1-2, is NAGVMQNPRHLVRRRGQEARLRCSPMKGHSHVYWYRQLPEEGLKFMVYLQKENIIDESGMPKERFSAEFPKEGPSILRIQQVVRGDSAAYFCASSPDRVGDYTFGSGTRLTVV.

The genes are TRBV5-4 and TRBJ2-5; 7 positions match TRBD1. In germline, CDR1 is SGHNT, CDR2 YYREEE (reference sequence). The trim removed 1 base at V and 1 base at J, leaving 4 bases unmatched. The CDR3 is made up of 15 amino acids. The CDR3 here is CASSLQDRFQETQYF. The DNA of the CDR3 is TGTGCCAGCAGCTTGCAGGACAGGTTCCAAGAGACCCAGTACTTC.

V usage is TRBV19 and J usage is TRBJ2-1, with D maybe TRBD2 (5 bases). The V and J ends lost 6 bases and 8 bases respectively, with 20 bases between them. Germline loops: CDR1 LNHDA, CDR2 SQIVND (reference sequence). The CDR3 spans 15 residues. CDR3 DNA sequence: TGTGCCAGTAGAGGGCCGCTAGCAGAAGGGTATGAGCAGTTCTTC. This gives the protein CASRGPLAEGYEQFF.

This chain joins TRBV6-5 and TRBJ2-7; D is possibly TRBD2 (6 bases). V gave up 7 bases and J gave up 4 bases, with 14 bases separating them. Germline V gives CDR1 MNHEY, CDR2 SVGAGI. The CDR3 consists of 13 residues. CDR3 bases: TGTGCCAGCAAAGCTCCCGGGACTTACGAGCAGTACTTC. It yields the protein CASKAPGTYEQYF.

This rearrangement joins TRBV29-1 to TRBJ1-1; maybe TRBD1 (6 bases). Trimming took 5 bases from V and 5 from J, leaving 15 bases between them. The V gene's germline CDR1 is SQVTM and CDR2 ANQGSEA. The CDR3 length is 13 residues. In DNA, the CDR3 is TGCAGCGTTACACAGGGTGGTTGGACTGAAGCTTTCTTT. It codes for CSVTQGGWTEAFF. Filled out from reference TRBV29-1 and TRBJ1-1, the complete variable domain reads SAVISQKPSRDICQRGTSLTIQCQVDSQVTMMFWYRQQPGQSLTLIATANQGSEATYESGFVIDKFPISRPNLTFSTLTVSNMSPEDSSIYLCSVTQGGWTEAFFGQGTRLTVV.

This chain links TRBV5-1 with TRBJ2-5, with 14 bases matching TRBD2. Per germline, CDR1 SGHRS and CDR2 YFSETQ. This CDR3 is 16 amino acids long. The junction had 7 bases not matched to a gene; V was cut back by 4 bases and J by 5 bases. The CDR3 loop reads CASSLRTSGGLETQYF. The CDR3 DNA reads as TGCGCCAGCAGCCTCAGGACTAGCGGGGGGTTGGAGACCCAGTACTTC.

The CDR3 loop is CASTVDSSNQPQHF. DNA for the CDR3: TGTGCCAGCACCGTTGACAGTAGCAATCAGCCCCAGCATTTT. The chain is built from TRBV2 and TRBJ1-5; possible D gene TRBD1, 5 bases. This CDR3 comprises 14 residues. Germline V gene sequence: CDR1 SNHLY, CDR2 FYNNEI. V lost 7 bases to trimming and J lost 0 bases, with 10 bases between them.

CDR3 amino acids: CAISESRTEGYTF. CDR3 nucleotides: TGTGCCATCAGTGAGTCCAGGACAGAGGGCTACACCTTC. The chain uses TRBV10-3 and TRBJ1-2; tentative D call: TRBD1 (6 bases). The CDR3 has 13 amino acids. CDR1 and CDR2 (germline): ENHRY, SYGVKD. V was clipped by 0 bases and J by 8 bases, with 10 bases between them.

Only one count was recorded for this clone. This sequence joins TRBV5-1 and TRBJ2-4; 7 nucleotides line up with TRBD2. V gave up 4 bases and J gave up 0 bases; unmatched junction bases: 13. The germline CDR1 and CDR2 sequences are SGHRS and YFSETQ. This CDR3 has 18 residues. CDR3 residues: CASSLPGREGSAKNIQYF. The DNA of the CDR3 is TGCGCCAGCAGCCTCCCTGGGAGGGAGGGTTCAGCCAAAAACATTCAGTACTTC. Full variable domain (rest looked up from reference TRBV5-1 and TRBJ2-4): KAGVTQTPRYLIKTRGQQVTLSCSPISGHRSVSWYQQTPGQGLQFLFEYFSETQRNKGNFPGRFSGRQFSNSRSEMNVSTLELGDSALYLCASSLPGREGSAKNIQYFGAGTRLSVL.

The chain joins TRBV30 to TRBJ1-6; D ambiguous. CDR1 and CDR2 (germline): GTSNPN, SVGIG (reference sequence). Between the trimmed V and J ends, which lost 5 bases and 11 bases, there was a span of 19 bases. The CDR3 sequence is 14 residues long. The CDR3 protein is CAWRLSGTVPPLHF. The CDR3 nucleotides are TGTGCCTGGCGCCTGTCCGGAACAGTTCCACCCCTCCACTTT.